These 2 T cell receptor beta chains were all obtained from the same sample, sequenced in a study of blood T cell repertoires in COVID-19. Here immunoSEQ multiplex PCR was the method, and the copy in TCRdb shows in-frame clones only, minus some. The table has approximately 61,000 clones, 85% seen once. Sample: peripheral blood. These receptors originate from an older man with acute or convalescent COVID-19.

The rearrangement links TRBV6-6 to TRBJ1-1; D remains ambiguous. Trimming removed 7 bases at V and 1 base at J, with 4 bases between. The germline gives CDR1 MNHNY, CDR2 SVGAGI (reference sequence). This CDR3 has 11 amino acids. CDR3 coding DNA: TGTGCCAGCACCTCGAACACTGAAGCTTTCTTT. Protein sequence: CASTSNTEAFF.

The chain has TRBV21-1 and TRBJ1-5. TRBV21-1 is a documented pseudogene. The CDR3 totals 17 residues. In DNA form, the CDR3 reads TGTGCCAGCAGCAAACGGACGGGGAACTATAGCAATCAGCCCCAGCATTTT. Its protein product is CASSKRTGNYSNQPQHF.